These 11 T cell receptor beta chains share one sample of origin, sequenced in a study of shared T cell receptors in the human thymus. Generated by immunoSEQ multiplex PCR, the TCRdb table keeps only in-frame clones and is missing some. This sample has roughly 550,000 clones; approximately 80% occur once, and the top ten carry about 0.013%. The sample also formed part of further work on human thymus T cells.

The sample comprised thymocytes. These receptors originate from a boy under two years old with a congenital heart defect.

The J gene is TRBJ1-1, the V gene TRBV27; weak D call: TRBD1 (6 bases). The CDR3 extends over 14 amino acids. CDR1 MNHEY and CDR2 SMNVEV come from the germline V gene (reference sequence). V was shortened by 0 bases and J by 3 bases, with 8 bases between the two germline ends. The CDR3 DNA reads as TGTGCCAGCAGTTTATCAACAGGGTACACTGAAGCTTTCTTT. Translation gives CASSLSTGYTEAFF.

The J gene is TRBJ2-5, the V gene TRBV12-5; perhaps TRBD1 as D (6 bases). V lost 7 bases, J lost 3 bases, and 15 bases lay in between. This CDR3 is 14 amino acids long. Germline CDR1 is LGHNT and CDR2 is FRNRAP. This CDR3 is CASVPRDMEETQYF. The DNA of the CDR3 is TGTGCTAGTGTCCCCCGGGACATGGAAGAGACCCAGTACTTC. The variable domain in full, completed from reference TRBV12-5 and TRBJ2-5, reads DARVTQTPRHKVTEMGQEVTMRCQPILGHNTVFWYRQTMMQGLELLAYFRNRAPLDDSGMPKDRFSAEMPDATLATLKIQPSEPRDSAVYFCASVPRDMEETQYFGPGTRLLVL.

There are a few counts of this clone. CDR3 loop: CASSQEVGPQGNYGYTF. As DNA, the CDR3 is TGTGCCAGCAGCCAAGAGGTAGGCCCACAGGGGAACTATGGCTACACCTTC. This rearrangement joins TRBV4-2 to TRBJ1-2, with TRBD1 identical over 7 bases. Germline CDR1 and CDR2: LGHNA and YNFKEQ. J gave up 2 bases and V 0 bases, and 9 bases lay outside the gene matches. CDR3 length equals 17 residues.

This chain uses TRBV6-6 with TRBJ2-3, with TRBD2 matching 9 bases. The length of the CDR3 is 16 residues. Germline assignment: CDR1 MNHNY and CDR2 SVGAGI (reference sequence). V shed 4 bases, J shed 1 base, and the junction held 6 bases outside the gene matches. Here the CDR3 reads CASSSPPSGGTDTQYF. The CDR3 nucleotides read TGTGCCAGCAGTTCCCCCCCTAGCGGGGGCACAGATACGCAGTATTTT.

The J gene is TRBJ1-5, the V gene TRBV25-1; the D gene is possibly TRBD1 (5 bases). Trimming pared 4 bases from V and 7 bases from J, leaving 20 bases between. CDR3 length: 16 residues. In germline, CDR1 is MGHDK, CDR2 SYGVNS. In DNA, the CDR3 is TGTGCCAGCAGTGGCACGCCGGGCAGGGATAGACAGCCCCAGCATTTT. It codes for CASSGTPGRDRQPQHF.

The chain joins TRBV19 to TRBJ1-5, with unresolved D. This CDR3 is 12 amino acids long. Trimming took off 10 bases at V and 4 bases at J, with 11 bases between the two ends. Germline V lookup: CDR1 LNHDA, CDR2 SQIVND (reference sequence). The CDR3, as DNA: TGTGCCACATGCCGGGGAAATCAGCCCCAGCATTTT. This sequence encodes CATCRGNQPQHF.

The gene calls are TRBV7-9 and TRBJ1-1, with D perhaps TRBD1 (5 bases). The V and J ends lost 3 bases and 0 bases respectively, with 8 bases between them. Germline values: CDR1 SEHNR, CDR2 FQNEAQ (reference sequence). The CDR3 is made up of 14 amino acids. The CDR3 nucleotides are TGTGCCAGCAGCTTGGACATCTTGAACACTGAAGCTTTCTTT. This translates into CASSLDILNTEAFF.

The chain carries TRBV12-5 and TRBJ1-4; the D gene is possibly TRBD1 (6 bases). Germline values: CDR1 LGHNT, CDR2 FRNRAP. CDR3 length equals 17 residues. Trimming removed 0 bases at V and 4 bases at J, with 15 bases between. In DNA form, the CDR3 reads TGTGCTAGTGGTTTGGTACGGGGGGGCCCAAATAATGAAAAACTGTTTTTT. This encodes CASGLVRGGPNNEKLFF.

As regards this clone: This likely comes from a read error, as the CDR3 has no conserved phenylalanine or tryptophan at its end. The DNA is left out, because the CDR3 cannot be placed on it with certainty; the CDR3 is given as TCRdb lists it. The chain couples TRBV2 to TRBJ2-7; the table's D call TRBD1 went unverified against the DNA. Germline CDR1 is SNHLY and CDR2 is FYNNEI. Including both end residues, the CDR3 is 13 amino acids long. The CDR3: CASKGAGRGARLG.

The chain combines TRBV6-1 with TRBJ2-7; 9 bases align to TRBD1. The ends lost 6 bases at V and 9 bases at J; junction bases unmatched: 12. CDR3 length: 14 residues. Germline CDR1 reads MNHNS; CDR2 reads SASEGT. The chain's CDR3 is CASSRTGDSLGQYF. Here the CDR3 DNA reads TGTGCCAGCAGCCGGACAGGGGATTCACTTGGGCAGTACTTC.

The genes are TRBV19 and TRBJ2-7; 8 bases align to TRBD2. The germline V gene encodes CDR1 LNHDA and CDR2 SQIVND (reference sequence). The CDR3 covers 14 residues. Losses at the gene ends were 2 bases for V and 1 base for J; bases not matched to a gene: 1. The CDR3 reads CASSIKRESYEQYF. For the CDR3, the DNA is TGTGCCAGTAGTATAAAGCGGGAGTCCTACGAGCAGTACTTC.